The present entry profiles one TCR beta chain with its context. The record originates from a study of blood T cell repertoires in COVID-19. Study summary: In each case, the material was cDNA or gDNA derived from T cells, B-cell-depleted T cells, or PBMCs.

This CDR3 is built from 14 residues. Germline V gene data show CDR1 as KGHSH and CDR2 as LQKENI. V lost 0 bases to trimming and J lost 5 bases; unmatched junction nucleotides: 2. In the authors' methods: Counts of nucleated cells, estimated from reference gene primer amplification, were obtained. The protocol was immunoSEQ multiplex PCR, while the TCRdb copy is restricted to in-frame clones and leaves out a portion. That table is the source of V, J and clone size, and D and trimming were worked out from the DNA. The sample has over 90,000 clones; around nine tenths are singletons. The source is a woman aged 80 or over in a cohort sampled during active COVID-19. The rearrangement joins TRBV18 to TRBJ2-7, with TRBD1 matching 9 bases. The source material was peripheral blood. The CDR3 region has the DNA TGTGCCAGCTCACCACCTAGGGACAGGGACGAGCAGTACTTC. Protein sequence: CASSPPRDRDEQYF.